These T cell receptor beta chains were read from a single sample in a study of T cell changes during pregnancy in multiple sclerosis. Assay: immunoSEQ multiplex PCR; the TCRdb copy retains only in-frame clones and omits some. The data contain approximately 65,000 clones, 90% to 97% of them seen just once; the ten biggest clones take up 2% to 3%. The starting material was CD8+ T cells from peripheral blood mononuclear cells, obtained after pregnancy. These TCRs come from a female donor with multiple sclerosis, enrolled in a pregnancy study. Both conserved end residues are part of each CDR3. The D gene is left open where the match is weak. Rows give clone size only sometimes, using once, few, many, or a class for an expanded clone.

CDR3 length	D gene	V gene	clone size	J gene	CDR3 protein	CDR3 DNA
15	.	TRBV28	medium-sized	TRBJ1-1	CASSLKSRVGAEAFF	TGTGCCAGCAGTTTAAAGTCCAGGGTCGGCGCTGAAGCTTTCTTT
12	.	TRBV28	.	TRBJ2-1	CASSSDYGEQFF	TGTGCCAGCAGCTCCGACTATGGTGAGCAGTTCTTC
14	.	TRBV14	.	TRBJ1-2	CASSQDTYRDGYTF	TGTGCCAGCAGCCAAGATACATACAGGGATGGCTACACCTTC
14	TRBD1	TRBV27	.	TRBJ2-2	CASSPGQGVGELFF	TGTGCCAGCAGTCCGGGACAGGGGGTCGGGGAGCTGTTTTTT
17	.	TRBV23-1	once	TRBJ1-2	CASSQPGFFKLNYGYTF	TGCGCCAGCAGTCAACCGGGATTTTTCAAACTTAACTATGGCTACACCTTC
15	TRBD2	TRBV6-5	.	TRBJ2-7	CASSHGLAGDYEQYF	TGTGCCAGCAGCCATGGACTAGCGGGAGACTACGAGCAGTACTTC
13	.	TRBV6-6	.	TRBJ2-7	CASSQAPSYEQYF	TGTGCCAGCAGTCAAGCTCCCTCCTACGAGCAGTACTTC
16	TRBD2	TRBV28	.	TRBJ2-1	CASSPTGTSGSGEQFF	TGTGCCAGCAGCCCCACCGGGACTAGCGGGAGCGGTGAGCAGTTCTTC
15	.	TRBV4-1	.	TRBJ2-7	CASSQDPGEEYEQYF	TGCGCCAGCAGCCAAGATCCGGGAGAGGAATACGAGCAGTACTTC
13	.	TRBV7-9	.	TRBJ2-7	CASSLELAYEQYF	TGTGCCAGCAGCTTGGAACTAGCATACGAGCAGTACTTC
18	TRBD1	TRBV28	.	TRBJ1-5	CARAGLGRQGHSNQPQHF	TGTGCCAGGGCGGGGTTAGGGCGACAGGGACATAGCAATCAGCCCCAGCATTTT
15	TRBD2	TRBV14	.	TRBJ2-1	CASSRGLAGFAEQFF	TGTGCCAGCAGCCGGGGACTAGCGGGGTTCGCTGAGCAGTTCTTC
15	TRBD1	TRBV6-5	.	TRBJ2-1	CASSYEGQPYNEQFF	TGTGCCAGCAGTTACGAGGGACAGCCATACAATGAGCAGTTCTTC
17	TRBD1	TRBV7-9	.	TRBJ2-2	CASSLGRDRAFGGELFF	TGTGCCAGCAGCTTAGGCCGGGACAGAGCTTTCGGCGGGGAGCTGTTTTTT
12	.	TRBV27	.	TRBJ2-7	CASRQTSYEQYF	TGTGCCAGCAGACAGACTAGCTACGAGCAGTACTTC
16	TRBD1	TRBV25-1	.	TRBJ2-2	CASSEYTGESAGELFF	TGTGCCAGCAGTGAATATACAGGGGAATCGGCCGGGGAGCTGTTTTTT
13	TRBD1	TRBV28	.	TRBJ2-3	CASSLQGADTQYF	TGTGCCAGCAGTTTGCAGGGGGCAGATACGCAGTATTTT
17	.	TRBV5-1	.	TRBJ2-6	CASSFTTGQSGANVLTF	TGCGCCAGCAGCTTCACCACAGGTCAATCTGGGGCCAACGTCCTGACTTTC
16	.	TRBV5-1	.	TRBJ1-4	CASSYGHPATNEKLFF	TGCGCCAGCAGTTACGGACACCCTGCAACTAATGAAAAACTGTTTTTT
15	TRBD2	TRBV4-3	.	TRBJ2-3	CASSQDRGGTDTQYF	TGCGCCAGCAGCCAAGACCGCGGGGGAACAGATACGCAGTATTTT
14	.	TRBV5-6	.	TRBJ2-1	CASSLGGDFDEQFF	TGTGCCAGCAGCTTGGGCGGGGATTTTGATGAGCAGTTCTTC
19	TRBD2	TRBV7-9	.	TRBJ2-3	CASSHPPILAGGRTDTQYF	TGTGCCAGCAGTCACCCGCCTATACTAGCGGGAGGGAGGACAGATACGCAGTATTTT
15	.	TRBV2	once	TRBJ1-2	CASSEYGQTNYGYTF	TGTGCCAGCAGTGAATATGGCCAGACTAACTATGGCTACACCTTC
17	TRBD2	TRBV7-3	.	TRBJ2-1	CASSSGLAGGRYNEQFF	TGTGCCAGCAGCTCAGGACTAGCGGGAGGGCGATACAATGAGCAGTTCTTC
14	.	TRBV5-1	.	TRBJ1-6	CASSPDFLGSPLHF	TGCGCCAGCAGCCCGGACTTCTTAGGCTCACCCCTCCACTTT
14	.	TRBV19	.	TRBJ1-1	CASSRGGGYTEAFF	TGTGCCAGTAGTAGGGGAGGGGGTTACACTGAAGCTTTCTTT
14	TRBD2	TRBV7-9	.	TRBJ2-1	CASSLGGGYNEQFF	TGTGCCAGCAGCTTGGGCGGGGGCTACAATGAGCAGTTCTTC
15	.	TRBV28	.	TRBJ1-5	CASSFSVEGDQPQHF	TGTGCCAGCAGTTTTTCCGTAGAGGGGGATCAGCCCCAGCATTTT
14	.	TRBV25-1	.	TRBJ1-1	CASSEPVGRSRAFF	TGTGCCAGCAGTGAACCGGTGGGGAGATCGAGAGCTTTCTTT
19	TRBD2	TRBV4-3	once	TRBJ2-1	CASSRTSGSRPEAYNEQFF	TGCGCCAGCAGCCGGACTAGCGGGAGCCGGCCTGAGGCGTACAATGAGCAGTTCTTC
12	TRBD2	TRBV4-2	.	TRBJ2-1	CASSHPGLDPFF	TGTGCCAGCAGCCACCCGGGACTAGATCCGTTCTTC
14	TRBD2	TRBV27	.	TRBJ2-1	CASSFSGSYNEQFF	TGTGCCAGCAGTTTTAGCGGGAGCTACAATGAGCAGTTCTTC
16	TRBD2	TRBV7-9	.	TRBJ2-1	CASSPRFSGSYNEQFF	TGTGCCAGCAGCCCCCGGTTTAGCGGGAGCTACAATGAGCAGTTCTTC
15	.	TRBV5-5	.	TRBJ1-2	CASSPNAQGGAGYTF	TGTGCCAGCAGCCCTAACGCTCAGGGAGGTGCTGGCTACACCTTC
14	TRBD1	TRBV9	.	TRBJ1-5	CASSSGQDNQPQHF	TGTGCCAGCAGCTCAGGACAGGACAATCAGCCCCAGCATTTT
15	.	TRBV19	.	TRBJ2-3	CASSILGAPGDTQYF	TGTGCCAGTAGTATTCTAGGAGCCCCGGGGGATACGCAGTATTTT
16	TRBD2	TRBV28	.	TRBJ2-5	CASSIGGSGREETQYF	TGTGCCAGCAGTATAGGAGGAAGCGGGAGAGAAGAGACCCAGTACTTC
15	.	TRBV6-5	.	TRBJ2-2	CASSYSSDSTGELFF	TGTGCCAGCAGTTACTCGAGCGACAGCACCGGGGAGCTGTTTTTT
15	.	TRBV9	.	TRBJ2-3	CASSVGWADTDTQYF	TGTGCCAGCAGCGTAGGGTGGGCCGACACAGATACGCAGTATTTT
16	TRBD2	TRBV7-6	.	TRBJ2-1	CASSPSQEGGDNEQFF	TGTGCCAGCAGCCCCTCGCAGGAGGGAGGGGACAATGAGCAGTTCTTC
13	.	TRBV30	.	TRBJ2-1	CAWTGTFHNEQFF	TGTGCCTGGACAGGGACTTTTCACAATGAGCAGTTCTTC
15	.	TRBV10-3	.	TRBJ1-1	CAISESGHSNTEAFF	TGTGCCATCAGTGAGTCTGGACACTCGAACACTGAAGCTTTCTTT
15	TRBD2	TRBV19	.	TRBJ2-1	CASSSGGSSYNEQFF	TGTGCCAGTAGTAGCGGGGGGAGCTCCTACAATGAGCAGTTCTTC
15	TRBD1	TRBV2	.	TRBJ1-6	CASSERTGYNSPLHF	TGTGCCAGCAGTGAGCGGACAGGGTATAATTCACCCCTCCACTTT
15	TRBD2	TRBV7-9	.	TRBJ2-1	CASSSQTSGRDEQFF	TGTGCCAGCAGCAGTCAGACTAGCGGGAGGGATGAGCAGTTCTTC
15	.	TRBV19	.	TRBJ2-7	CASSWGAEENYEQYF	TGTGCCAGTAGTTGGGGAGCCGAGGAGAACTACGAGCAGTACTTC
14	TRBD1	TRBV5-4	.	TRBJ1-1	CASSPGTGGTEAFF	TGTGCCAGCAGCCCGGGGACAGGGGGCACTGAAGCTTTCTTT
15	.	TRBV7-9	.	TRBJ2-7	CASILGEGENYEQYF	TGTGCCAGCATCCTGGGCGAGGGAGAGAATTACGAGCAGTACTTC
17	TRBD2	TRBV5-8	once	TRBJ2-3	CASSLDPRTSAADTQYF	TGTGCCAGCAGCTTGGATCCCCGGACTAGCGCGGCAGATACGCAGTATTTT
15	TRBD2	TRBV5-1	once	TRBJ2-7	CASSSLAGTLYEQYF	TGCGCCAGCAGCTCCCTAGCGGGAACCCTCTACGAGCAGTACTTC
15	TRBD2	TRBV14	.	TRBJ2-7	CASSQFRGSTYEQYF	TGTGCCAGCAGCCAGTTTCGCGGGAGTACTTACGAGCAGTACTTC
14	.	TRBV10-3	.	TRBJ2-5	CAISSKRGQETQYF	TGTGCCATCAGTAGTAAGCGCGGCCAAGAGACCCAGTACTTC
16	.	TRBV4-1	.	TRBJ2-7	CASSQEPALVSYEQYF	TGCGCCAGCAGCCAAGAGCCAGCGCTCGTCTCCTACGAGCAGTACTTC